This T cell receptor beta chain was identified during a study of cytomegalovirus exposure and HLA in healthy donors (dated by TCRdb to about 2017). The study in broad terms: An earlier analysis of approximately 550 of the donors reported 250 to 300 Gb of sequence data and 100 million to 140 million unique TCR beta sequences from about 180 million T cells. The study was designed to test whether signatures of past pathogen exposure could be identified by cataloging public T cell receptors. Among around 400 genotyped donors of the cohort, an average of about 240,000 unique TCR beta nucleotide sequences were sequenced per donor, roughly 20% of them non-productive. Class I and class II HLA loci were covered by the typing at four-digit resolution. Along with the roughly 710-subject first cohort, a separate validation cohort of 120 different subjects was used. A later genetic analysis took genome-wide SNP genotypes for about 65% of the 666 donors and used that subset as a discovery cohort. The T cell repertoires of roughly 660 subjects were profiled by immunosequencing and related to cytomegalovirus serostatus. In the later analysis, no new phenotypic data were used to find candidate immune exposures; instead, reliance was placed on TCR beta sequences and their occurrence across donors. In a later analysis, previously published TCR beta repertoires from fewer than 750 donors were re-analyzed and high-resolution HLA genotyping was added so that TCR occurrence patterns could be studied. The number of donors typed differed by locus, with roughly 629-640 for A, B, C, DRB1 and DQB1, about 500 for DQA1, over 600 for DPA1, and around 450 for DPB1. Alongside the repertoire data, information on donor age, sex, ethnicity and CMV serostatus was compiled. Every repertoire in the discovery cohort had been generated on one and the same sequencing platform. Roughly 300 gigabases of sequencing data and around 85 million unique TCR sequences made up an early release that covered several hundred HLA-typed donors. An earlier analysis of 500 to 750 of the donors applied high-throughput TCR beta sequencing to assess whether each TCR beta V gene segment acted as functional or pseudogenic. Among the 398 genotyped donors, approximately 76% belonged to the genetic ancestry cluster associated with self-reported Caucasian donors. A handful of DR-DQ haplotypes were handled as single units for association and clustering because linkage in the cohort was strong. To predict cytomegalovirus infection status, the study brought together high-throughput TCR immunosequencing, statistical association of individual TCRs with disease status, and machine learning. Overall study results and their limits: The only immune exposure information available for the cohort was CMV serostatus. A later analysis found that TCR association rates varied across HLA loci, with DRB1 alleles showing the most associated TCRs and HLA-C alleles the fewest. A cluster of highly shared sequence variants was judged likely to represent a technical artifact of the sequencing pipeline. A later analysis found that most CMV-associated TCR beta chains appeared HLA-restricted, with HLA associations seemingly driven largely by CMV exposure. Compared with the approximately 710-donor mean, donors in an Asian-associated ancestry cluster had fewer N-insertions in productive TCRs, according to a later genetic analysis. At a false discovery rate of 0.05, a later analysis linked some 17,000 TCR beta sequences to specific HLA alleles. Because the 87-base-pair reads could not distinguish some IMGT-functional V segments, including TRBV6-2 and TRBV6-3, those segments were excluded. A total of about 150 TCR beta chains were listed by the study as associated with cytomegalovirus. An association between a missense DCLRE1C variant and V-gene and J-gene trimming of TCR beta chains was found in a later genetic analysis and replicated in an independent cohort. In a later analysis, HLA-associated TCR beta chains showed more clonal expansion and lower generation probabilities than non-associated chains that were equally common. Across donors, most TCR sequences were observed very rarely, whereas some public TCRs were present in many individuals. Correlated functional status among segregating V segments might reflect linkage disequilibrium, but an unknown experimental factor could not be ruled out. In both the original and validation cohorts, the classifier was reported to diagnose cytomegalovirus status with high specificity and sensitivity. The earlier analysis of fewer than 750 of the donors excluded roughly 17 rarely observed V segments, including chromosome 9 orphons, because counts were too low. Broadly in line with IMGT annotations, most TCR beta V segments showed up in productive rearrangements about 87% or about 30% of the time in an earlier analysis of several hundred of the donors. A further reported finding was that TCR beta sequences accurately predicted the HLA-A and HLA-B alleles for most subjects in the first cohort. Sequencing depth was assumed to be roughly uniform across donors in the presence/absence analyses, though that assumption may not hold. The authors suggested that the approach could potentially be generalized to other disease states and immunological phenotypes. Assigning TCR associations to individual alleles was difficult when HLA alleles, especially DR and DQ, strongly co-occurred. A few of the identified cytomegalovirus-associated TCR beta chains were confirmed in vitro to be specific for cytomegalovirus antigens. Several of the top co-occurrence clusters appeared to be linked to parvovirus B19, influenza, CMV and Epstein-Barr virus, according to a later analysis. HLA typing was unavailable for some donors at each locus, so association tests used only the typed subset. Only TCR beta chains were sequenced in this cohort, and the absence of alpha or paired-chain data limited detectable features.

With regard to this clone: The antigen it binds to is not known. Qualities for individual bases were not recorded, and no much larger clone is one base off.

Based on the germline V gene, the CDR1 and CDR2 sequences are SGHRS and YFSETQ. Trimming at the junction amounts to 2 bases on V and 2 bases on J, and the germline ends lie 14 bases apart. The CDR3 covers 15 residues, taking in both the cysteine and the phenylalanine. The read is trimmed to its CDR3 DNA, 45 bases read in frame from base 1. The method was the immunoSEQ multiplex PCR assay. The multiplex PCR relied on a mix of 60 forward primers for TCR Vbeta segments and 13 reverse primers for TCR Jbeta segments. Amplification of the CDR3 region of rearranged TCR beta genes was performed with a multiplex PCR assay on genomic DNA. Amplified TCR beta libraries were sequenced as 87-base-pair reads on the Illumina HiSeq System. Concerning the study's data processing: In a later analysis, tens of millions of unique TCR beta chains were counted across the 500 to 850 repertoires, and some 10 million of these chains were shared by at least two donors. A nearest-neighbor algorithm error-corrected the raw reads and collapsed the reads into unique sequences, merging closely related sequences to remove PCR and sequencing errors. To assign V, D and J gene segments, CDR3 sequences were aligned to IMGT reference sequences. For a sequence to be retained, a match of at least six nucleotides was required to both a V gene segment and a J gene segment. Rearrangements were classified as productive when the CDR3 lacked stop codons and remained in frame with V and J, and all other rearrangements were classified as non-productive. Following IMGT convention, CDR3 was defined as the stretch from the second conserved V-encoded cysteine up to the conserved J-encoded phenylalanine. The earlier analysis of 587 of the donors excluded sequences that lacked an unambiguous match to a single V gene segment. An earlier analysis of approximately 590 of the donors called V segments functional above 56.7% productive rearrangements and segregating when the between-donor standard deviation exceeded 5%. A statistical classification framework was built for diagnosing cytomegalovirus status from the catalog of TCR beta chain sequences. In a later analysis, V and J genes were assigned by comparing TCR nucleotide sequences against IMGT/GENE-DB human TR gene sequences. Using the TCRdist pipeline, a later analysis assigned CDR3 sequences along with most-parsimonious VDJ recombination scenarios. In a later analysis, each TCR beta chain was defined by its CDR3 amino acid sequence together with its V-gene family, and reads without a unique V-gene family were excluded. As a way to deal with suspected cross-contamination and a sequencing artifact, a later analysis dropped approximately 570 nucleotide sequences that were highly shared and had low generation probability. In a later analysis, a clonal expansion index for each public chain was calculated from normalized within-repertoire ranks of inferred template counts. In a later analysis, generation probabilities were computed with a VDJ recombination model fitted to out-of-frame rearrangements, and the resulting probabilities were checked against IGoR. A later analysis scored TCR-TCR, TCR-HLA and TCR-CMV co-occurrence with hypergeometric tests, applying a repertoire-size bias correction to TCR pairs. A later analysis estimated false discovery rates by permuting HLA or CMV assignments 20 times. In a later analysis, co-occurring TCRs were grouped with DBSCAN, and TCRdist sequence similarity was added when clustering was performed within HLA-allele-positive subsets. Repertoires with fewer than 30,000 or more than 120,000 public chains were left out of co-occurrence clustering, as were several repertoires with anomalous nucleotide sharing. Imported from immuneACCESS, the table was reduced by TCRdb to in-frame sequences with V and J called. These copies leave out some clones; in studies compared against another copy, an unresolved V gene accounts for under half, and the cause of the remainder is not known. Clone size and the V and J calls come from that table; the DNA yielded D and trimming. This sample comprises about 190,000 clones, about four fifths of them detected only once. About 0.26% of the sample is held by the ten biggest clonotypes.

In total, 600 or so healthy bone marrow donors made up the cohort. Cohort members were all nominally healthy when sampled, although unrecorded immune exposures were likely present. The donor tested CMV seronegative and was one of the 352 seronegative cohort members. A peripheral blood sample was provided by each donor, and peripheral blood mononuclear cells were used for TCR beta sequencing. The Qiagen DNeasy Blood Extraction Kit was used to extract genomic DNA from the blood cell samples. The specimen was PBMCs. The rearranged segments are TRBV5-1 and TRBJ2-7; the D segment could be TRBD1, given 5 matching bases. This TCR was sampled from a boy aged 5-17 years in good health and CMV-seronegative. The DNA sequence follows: TGCGCCAGCAGCTTTGGGCAGGGTGGAACCTACGAGCAGTACTTC. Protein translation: CASSFGQGGTYEQYF.